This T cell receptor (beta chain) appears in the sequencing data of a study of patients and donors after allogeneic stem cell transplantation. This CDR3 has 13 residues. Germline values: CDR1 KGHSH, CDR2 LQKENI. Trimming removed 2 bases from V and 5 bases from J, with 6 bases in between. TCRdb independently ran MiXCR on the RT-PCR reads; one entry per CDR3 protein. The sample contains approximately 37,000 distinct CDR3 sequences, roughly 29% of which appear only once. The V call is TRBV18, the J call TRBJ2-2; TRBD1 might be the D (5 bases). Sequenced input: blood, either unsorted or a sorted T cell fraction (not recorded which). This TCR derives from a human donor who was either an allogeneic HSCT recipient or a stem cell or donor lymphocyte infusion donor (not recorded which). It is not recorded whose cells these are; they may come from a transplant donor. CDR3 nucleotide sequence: TGTGCCAGCTCACCAGACAGAACCGGGGAGCTGTTTTTT. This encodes CASSPDRTGELFF.